A single sample gave rise to the 32 T cell receptor beta chains below, sequenced in a study of blood T cell repertoires in COVID-19. TCRdb's copy holds only in-frame clones and misses some; the assay was immunoSEQ multiplex PCR. The sample lists hundreds of thousands of clones, around 90% occurring once. Sequencing used PBMCs or T cells enriched from blood (not recorded which). The receptor set was obtained from a woman aged 45 to 65 with acute COVID-19.

The gene calls are TRBV6-2 or TRBV6-3 and TRBJ2-1; the D gene is possibly TRBD1 (6 bases). V dropped 6 bases and J dropped 8 bases, with 20 bases sitting between them. The germline V gene encodes CDR1 MNHEY and CDR2 SVGEGT. This CDR3 spans 15 amino acids. CDR3 residues: CASSTQRGMGDEQFF. The CDR3 DNA is TGTGCCAGCAGCACACAGAGGGGGATGGGGGATGAGCAGTTCTTC.

The J gene is TRBJ2-7, the V gene TRBV6-5, with TRBD2 identical over 9 bases. CDR3 length: 13 residues. Germline V gene sequence: CDR1 MNHEY, CDR2 SVGAGI. V trimming: 5 bases; J trimming: 7 bases; junction bases outside the gene matches: 6. CDR3 coding DNA: TGTGCCAGCAGTCCTCGGCTAGCGGGGGAGCAGTACTTC. It yields the protein CASSPRLAGEQYF.

The chain links TRBV28 to TRBJ2-7; no firm D call. The CDR3 loop spans 14 amino acids. Trimming stripped 1 base from V and 2 bases from J, with 9 bases between. In germline, CDR1 is MDHEN, CDR2 SYDVKM. The CDR3 protein is CASSLSGATYEQYF. In DNA, the CDR3 is TGTGCCAGCAGTTTATCGGGTGCCACCTACGAGCAGTACTTC. Based on the CDR3 plus reference TRBV28 and TRBJ2-7, the full variable domain is DVKVTQSSRYLVKRTGEKVFLECVQDMDHENMFWYRQDPGLGLRLIYFSYDVKMKEKGDIPEGYSVSREKKERFSLILESASTNQTSMYLCASSLSGATYEQYFGPGTRLTVT.

This clone was recorded a few times. V and J are TRBV5-8 and TRBJ1-6; perhaps TRBD1 as D (5 bases). The CDR3 extends over 17 amino acids. The germline V and J ends were trimmed by 3 bases and 0 bases, with 13 bases remaining between them. The V gene's germline CDR1 is SGHTS and CDR2 YDEGEE. The CDR3 sequence is CASSSIIRDSYNSPLHF. CDR3 DNA: TGTGCCAGCAGCTCCATAATCAGGGACTCCTATAATTCACCCCTCCACTTT.

Turning to this clone: The junction does not match germline at one end; this may be a read error. The gene calls are TRBV30 and TRBJ1-4, with D hard to call. CDR1 and CDR2 from the germline V gene are GTSNPN and SVGIG (reference sequence). The CDR3 spans 14 residues. CDR3 bases: TGTGCCTGGAGTGTACAGCGGATTAATGAAAAGCTGTTTTTT. It yields the protein CAWSVQRINEKLFF.

V gene TRBV9 combines with J gene TRBJ1-1; D might be TRBD1 (6 bases). The V end was cut by 4 bases, the J end by 1 base, with 11 bases between. The CDR3 totals 14 residues. Looked up from germline, CDR1 is SGDLS and CDR2 is YYNGEE. The CDR3 loop is CASSPQGPNTEAFF. CDR3 DNA sequence: TGTGCCAGCAGCCCGCAGGGGCCGAACACTGAAGCTTTCTTT.

This clone occurred once. For the CDR3, the DNA is TGTGCCAGCAGTGACAACAGGGTCAAGGAGCAGTTCTTC. Translation gives CASSDNRVKEQFF. J is TRBJ2-1 and V is TRBV25-1; D is possibly TRBD1 (6 bases). The ends were cut back, 3 bases at V and 10 bases at J, with 13 bases in the middle. CDR1 and CDR2 from the germline V gene are MGHDK and SYGVNS. This CDR3 is 13 amino acids long.

Notes on this clone: One junction end does not reproduce the germline sequence, and a read error may be involved. The V gene is TRBV15, the J gene TRBJ2-1, with 9 positions matching TRBD1. This CDR3 spans 16 amino acids. Germline V gives CDR1 LNHNV, CDR2 YYDKDF (reference sequence). CDR3 nucleotides: TGTGCCACCAGCCGAGACCGGGACAGGGACGCAAATGAGCAGTTCTTC. It specifies CATSRDRDRDANEQFF.

The chain has TRBV4-1 and TRBJ2-5; 10 bases agree with TRBD2. This CDR3 has 17 amino acids. V gave up 1 base and J gave up 6 bases; unmatched junction bases: 11. Per the germline V gene, CDR1 is MGHRA and CDR2 is YSYEKL. CDR3 coding DNA: TGCGCCAGCAGCCAAGGGGGTCCTAGCGGGAGCAGTAAGACCCAGTACTTC. Translated: CASSQGGPSGSSKTQYF.

This clone was counted between two and nine times. V and J are TRBV5-1 and TRBJ2-7, with 7 bases that match TRBD1. The CDR3 covers 15 residues. Germline lookup yields CDR1 SGHRS and CDR2 YFSETQ. Trimming cost V 0 bases and J 0 bases; bases outside gene matches: 3. The DNA of the CDR3 is TGCGCCAGCAGCTTGGTGTCAGGGGGCTCCTACGAGCAGTACTTC. Protein: CASSLVSGGSYEQYF.

V is TRBV7-2 and J is TRBJ1-1, with 10 positions matching TRBD1. J lost 7 bases, V lost 6 bases, and 8 bases had no gene match. CDR3 length: 14 amino acids. Germline CDR1 and CDR2: SGHTA and FQGNSA. Here the CDR3 reads CASRSAGTGVEAFF. CDR3 DNA sequence: TGTGCCAGCAGATCCGCGGGGACAGGGGTTGAAGCTTTCTTT.

This rearrangement joins TRBV5-1 to TRBJ1-4, with D perhaps matching TRBD1 (6 bases). Germline CDR1 is SGHRS and CDR2 is YFSETQ. The length of the CDR3 is 16 residues. Trimming left V 4 bases short and J 4 bases short, with 17 bases between. CDR3 in amino acids: CASSLPTGGFNEKLFF. The CDR3, as DNA: TGCGCCAGCAGCCTCCCGACAGGCGGATTTAATGAAAAACTGTTTTTT.

V and J are TRBV6-2 or TRBV6-3 and TRBJ2-7, with 9 bases fitting TRBD2. This CDR3 has 15 residues. V lost 5 bases to trimming and J lost 5 bases; unmatched junction nucleotides: 10. Germline CDR1 MNHEY, CDR2 SVGEGT. CDR3 coding DNA: TGTGCCAGCAGTCAGGGGGGTAGCGGGAGCCACGAGCAGTACTTC. Translating it yields CASSQGGSGSHEQYF.

This chain uses TRBV7-2 with TRBJ2-5; 15 positions match TRBD2. Germline values: CDR1 SGHTA, CDR2 FQGNSA. This CDR3 region has 16 residues. Trimming at V came to 4 bases and at J to 2 bases, leaving 2 bases not matched to a gene. The CDR3 sequence: CASSSGLAGGQETQYF. CDR3 bases: TGTGCCAGCAGCTCGGGACTAGCGGGAGGTCAAGAGACCCAGTACTTC.

The V and J genes are TRBV5-1 and TRBJ2-6, with TRBD1 matching 7 bases. V lost 4 bases to trimming and J lost 0 bases; unmatched junction nucleotides: 7. Germline V gene data show CDR1 as SGHRS and CDR2 as YFSETQ. The CDR3 runs 17 residues. In DNA, the CDR3 is TGCGCCAGCAGCGTAGGACAGGCTGGCTCTGGGGCCAACGTCCTGACTTTC. This encodes CASSVGQAGSGANVLTF.

The CDR3 loop reads CASSERGSGYGYTF. The DNA for the CDR3 is TGTGCCAGCAGTGAACGGGGTAGTGGCTATGGCTACACCTTC. The rearrangement uses TRBV2 and TRBJ1-2; D is ambiguous. Per the germline V gene, CDR1 is SNHLY and CDR2 is FYNNEI. The V end lost 2 bases, the J end lost 4 bases, and 11 bases lay between the germline ends. The CDR3 is 14 residues long. The whole variable domain, remainder taken from reference TRBV2 and TRBJ1-2, is EPEVTQTPSHQVTQMGQEVILRCVPISNHLYFYWYRQILGQKVEFLVSFYNNEISEKSEIFDDQFSVERPDGSNFTLKIRSTKLEDSAMYFCASSERGSGYGYTFGSGTRLTVV.

The rearrangement links TRBV4-3 to TRBJ2-7; D is possibly TRBD2 (5 bases). The germline V and J ends were trimmed by 1 base and 6 bases, with 13 bases remaining between them. The CDR3 length is 14 residues. Germline lookup yields CDR1 LGHNA and CDR2 YSLEER. The CDR3: CASSQARGSGEQYF. Written as DNA, the CDR3 is TGCGCCAGCAGCCAAGCGCGCGGGTCGGGCGAGCAGTACTTC.

The chain has TRBV19 and TRBJ1-6; 7 bases are a match to TRBD1. V shed 5 bases, J shed 3 bases, and the junction held 4 bases outside the gene matches. The V gene's germline CDR1 is LNHDA and CDR2 SQIVND (reference sequence). CDR3 length: 15 residues. Here the CDR3 reads CASSWGQLYNSPLHF. The CDR3 DNA sequence: TGTGCCAGTAGTTGGGGACAGCTCTATAATTCACCCCTCCACTTT.

CDR3 in DNA: TGCGCCAGCAGCCAAGCAGGGGTGGCGAGCCCGTACAATGAGCAGTTCTTC. It codes for CASSQAGVASPYNEQFF. V usage is TRBV4-3 and J usage is TRBJ2-1; possible D gene TRBD1, 6 bases. Germline V gene sequence: CDR1 LGHNA, CDR2 YSLEER. V dropped 1 base and J dropped 4 bases, with 17 bases sitting between them. There are 17 residues in the CDR3.

The chain links TRBV18 to TRBJ2-2; TRBD2 agrees at 8 bases. The CDR3 sequence is 16 residues long. After removal of 3 bases from V and 2 bases from J, the junction contained 5 bases not matched to a gene. Germline V gene lookup returns CDR1 KGHSH and CDR2 LQKENI. CDR3 bases: TGTGCCAGCTCACCGCTAGCGGGTCCAAACACCGGGGAGCTGTTTTTT. This gives the protein CASSPLAGPNTGELFF.

The genes are TRBV7-9 and TRBJ1-1, with D unclear. The V gene lost 1 base and the J gene lost 7 bases, with 7 bases spanning the gap. CDR3 size: 12 residues. Germline V gives CDR1 SEHNR, CDR2 FQNEAQ (reference sequence). The CDR3 region has the DNA TGTGCCAGCAGCTTAGAGAGTGGTGAAGCTTTCTTT. Its translation: CASSLESGEAFF.

The J gene is TRBJ1-1, the V gene TRBV4-2, with D perhaps matching TRBD1 (6 bases). V was clipped by 0 bases and J by 4 bases, with 12 bases between them. Germline CDR1 LGHNA, CDR2 YNFKEQ. The CDR3 contains 15 residues. CDR3 region: CASSQDGGRITEAFF. The CDR3 nucleotides read TGTGCCAGCAGCCAAGACGGGGGGCGAATCACTGAAGCTTTCTTT.

In the case of this clone: Other DNA variants within this sample encode the same CDR3. J is TRBJ2-5 and V is TRBV9; 7 bases align to TRBD1. Germline lookup yields CDR1 SGDLS and CDR2 YYNGEE. V trimming: 4 bases; J trimming: 3 bases; junction bases outside the gene matches: 3. The CDR3 is 13 residues long. In nucleotides, the CDR3 is TGTGCCAGCAGCCCCGGGACAGAAGAGACCCAGTACTTC. Encoded protein: CASSPGTEETQYF.

J is TRBJ1-1 and V is TRBV10-3, with a tentative D call TRBD1 (5 bases). The CDR3 runs 16 residues. The V and J ends lost 2 bases and 1 base respectively, with 14 bases between them. Germline V CDR1 and CDR2: ENHRY, SYGVKD. The CDR3 reads CAISEPPSTENTEAFF. The CDR3 coding sequence is TGTGCCATCAGTGAGCCACCCTCGACAGAGAACACTGAAGCTTTCTTT.

The chain couples TRBV18 to TRBJ2-2, with TRBD1 matching 7 bases. Germline CDR1 and CDR2: KGHSH and LQKENI. With V trimmed by 2 bases and J by 6 bases, 3 bases remained unmatched. The CDR3 covers 14 residues. Written as DNA, the CDR3 is TGTGCCAGCTCACCATACAGGGGCCCCGGGGAGCTGTTTTTT. It yields the protein CASSPYRGPGELFF.

This chain connects TRBV19 to TRBJ1-5, with D hard to call. Trimming stripped 1 base from V and 4 bases from J, with 11 bases between. The CDR3 is made up of 15 amino acids. Germline-derived CDR1 and CDR2 are LNHDA and SQIVND (reference sequence). The CDR3, as DNA: TGTGCCAGTAGTATAGCCGGAGAGGGTAATCAGCCCCAGCATTTT. The encoded protein is CASSIAGEGNQPQHF.

The chain is built from TRBV9 and TRBJ2-5; 7 positions agree with TRBD2. There are 14 residues in the CDR3. Germline CDR1 reads SGDLS; CDR2 reads YYNGEE. Unmatched junction bases numbered 4, after V lost 0 bases and J lost 5 bases. Written as DNA, the CDR3 is TGTGCCAGCAGCGTAGAGGCGGGAGCGGAGACCCAGTACTTC. It yields the protein CASSVEAGAETQYF. Complete variable domain (other parts from reference TRBV9 and TRBJ2-5): DSGVTQTPKHLITATGQRVTLRCSPRSGDLSVYWYQQSLDQGLQFLIQYYNGEERAKGNILERFSAQQFPDLHSELNLSSLELGDSALYFCASSVEAGAETQYFGPGTRLLVL.

The chain links TRBV28 to TRBJ1-1, with 8 positions matching TRBD1. Germline CDR1 is MDHEN and CDR2 is SYDVKM. After removal of 5 bases from V and 8 bases from J, the junction contained 13 bases not matched to a gene. The CDR3 is 15 residues long. The CDR3 spells CASSLTGTGKGEAFF. The CDR3 DNA sequence: TGTGCCAGCAGTCTTACTGGGACAGGAAAAGGGGAAGCTTTCTTT.

This clone showed up just once. This chain uses TRBV27 with TRBJ2-7; 10 positions agree with TRBD2. The CDR3 has 16 residues. CDR1 and CDR2 from the germline V gene are MNHEY and SMNVEV (reference sequence). V shed 4 bases, J shed 0 bases, and the junction held 6 bases outside the gene matches. CDR3: CASSYGTSAFSYEQYF. CDR3 nucleotides: TGTGCCAGCAGTTACGGGACTAGCGCTTTCTCCTACGAGCAGTACTTC.

This chain uses TRBV2 with TRBJ1-1; 7 bases are a match to TRBD1. J was trimmed by 1 base and V by 0 bases; bases with no gene match: 2. CDR1 and CDR2 from the germline V gene are SNHLY and FYNNEI. This CDR3 contains 15 residues. CDR3 sequence (DNA): TGTGCCAGCAGTGAAGCTGGACAGGCGAACACTGAAGCTTTCTTT. It encodes CASSEAGQANTEAFF.

The genes are TRBV11-2 and TRBJ1-4; weak D call: TRBD1 (6 bases). This CDR3 is 16 amino acids long. Germline CDR1 SGHAT, CDR2 FQNNGV. The V end was cut by 5 bases, the J end by 4 bases, with 17 bases between. This CDR3 is CASSQNTGNGNEKLFF. DNA for the CDR3: TGTGCCAGCAGCCAAAACACAGGGAATGGTAATGAAAAACTGTTTTTT.

The V gene is TRBV7-8, the J gene TRBJ1-5, with TRBD1 matching over 10 bases. This CDR3 is built from 15 residues. The ends lost 5 bases at V and 2 bases at J; junction bases unmatched: 3. Germline V gives CDR1 SGHVS, CDR2 FQNEAQ. The CDR3, as DNA: TGTGCCAGCAGCGTGGGGACAGGGGGCAATCAGCCCCAGCATTTT. Protein product: CASSVGTGGNQPQHF. The full variable domain, its missing parts supplied by reference TRBV7-8 and TRBJ1-5, is GAGVSQSPRYKVAKRGQDVALRCDPISGHVSLFWYQQALGQGPEFLTYFQNEAQLDKSGLPSDRFFAERPEGSVSTLKIQRTQQEDSAVYLCASSVGTGGNQPQHFGDGTRLSIL.